The 28 T cell receptor beta chains reported below all come from one sample, sequenced in a study of blood T cell repertoires in COVID-19. Using immunoSEQ multiplex PCR, the repertoire was profiled, and TCRdb retains in-frame clones only, with some absent. The sample lists fewer than 350,000 clones, 75% to 95% seen once, with roughly 2.8% in the top ten. The sample was PBMCs or T cells enriched from blood (not recorded which). The receptors come from a man aged 40-49 years who had been exposed to COVID-19.

V usage is TRBV9 and J usage is TRBJ1-3, with 11 bases fitting TRBD1. The V segment lost 3 bases and the J segment 3 bases; nucleotides outside the gene matches: 2. Per germline, CDR1 SGDLS and CDR2 YYNGEE. The length of the CDR3 is 15 residues. CDR3 bases: TGTGCCAGCAGCGAGGGGACAGGGGGTGGAAACACCATATATTTT. Encoded protein: CASSEGTGGGNTIYF. Together with reference TRBV9 and TRBJ1-3, the CDR3 gives the full variable domain: DSGVTQTPKHLITATGQRVTLRCSPRSGDLSVYWYQQSLDQGLQFLIQYYNGEERAKGNILERFSAQQFPDLHSELNLSSLELGDSALYFCASSEGTGGGNTIYFGEGSWLTVV.

The chain recombines TRBV19 with TRBJ1-3; possibly TRBD1 for D (6 bases). The CDR3 runs 19 residues. CDR1 LNHDA and CDR2 SQIVND come from the germline V gene (reference sequence). The germline V and J ends were trimmed by 2 bases and 0 bases, with 20 bases remaining between them. CDR3: CASSIRGGQSSNSGNTIYF. Here the CDR3 DNA reads TGTGCCAGTAGTATACGGGGTGGACAGAGCTCAAACTCTGGAAACACCATATATTTT.

The rearrangement links TRBV19 to TRBJ1-1; the D is unclear. V dropped 4 bases and J dropped 5 bases, with 11 bases sitting between them. Germline CDR1 reads LNHDA; CDR2 reads SQIVND (reference sequence). This CDR3 region has 13 residues. CDR3 protein: CASSTSPGTEAFF. CDR3 sequence (DNA): TGTGCCAGTAGTACCTCACCGGGGACTGAAGCTTTCTTT.

The V call is TRBV7-2, the J call TRBJ2-1; 10 nucleotides agree with TRBD2. Germline V gene lookup returns CDR1 SGHTA and CDR2 FQGNSA. V lost 5 bases and J lost 4; bases outside the gene matches: 11. This CDR3 spans 17 amino acids. CDR3 DNA sequence: TGTGCCAGCAGCCCCCGGGCATCAGCGGGAGGGTACAATGAGCAGTTCTTC. It codes for CASSPRASAGGYNEQFF.

This rearrangement joins TRBV27 to TRBJ1-2; perhaps TRBD1 as D (6 bases). The CDR3 covers 13 residues. V was shortened by 5 bases and J by 5 bases, with 12 bases between the two germline ends. CDR1 MNHEY and CDR2 SMNVEV come from the germline V gene (reference sequence). The CDR3 region is CASSRNTGYGYTF. The CDR3 DNA sequence: TGTGCCAGCAGTCGAAATACAGGGTATGGCTACACCTTC.

The chain links TRBV19 to TRBJ2-1, with TRBD2 matching over 14 bases. Trimming at V came to 1 base and at J to 7 bases, leaving 12 bases not matched to a gene. CDR3 length equals 19 residues. The V gene's germline CDR1 is LNHDA and CDR2 SQIVND (reference sequence). This chain's CDR3 is CASSIGLAGGPGYKNEQFF. The CDR3 bases are TGTGCCAGTAGTATAGGACTAGCGGGAGGGCCCGGGTATAAAAATGAGCAGTTCTTC.

The J gene is TRBJ2-1, the V gene TRBV28, with D hard to call. Trimming cost V 5 bases and J 3 bases, with 11 bases left between them. Germline V lookup: CDR1 MDHEN, CDR2 SYDVKM. The CDR3 sequence is 14 residues long. The CDR3 reads CASSPQILYNEQFF. The CDR3 nucleotides are TGTGCCAGCAGTCCACAGATTCTCTACAATGAGCAGTTCTTC. Full variable domain (outside the CDR3, taken from reference TRBV28 and TRBJ2-1): DVKVTQSSRYLVKRTGEKVFLECVQDMDHENMFWYRQDPGLGLRLIYFSYDVKMKEKGDIPEGYSVSREKKERFSLILESASTNQTSMYLCASSPQILYNEQFFGPGTRLTVL.

This clone was seen a single time. The V gene is TRBV6-1, the J gene TRBJ1-5; a weak D match, TRBD1 (5 bases). Trimming removed 2 bases from V and 2 bases from J, with 10 bases in between. Germline V gene lookup returns CDR1 MNHNS and CDR2 SASEGT. The CDR3 is 15 residues long. Written as DNA, the CDR3 is TGTGCCAGCAGTGAATTATTGGGGCGCAATCAGCCCCAGCATTTT. The encoded protein is CASSELLGRNQPQHF.

The chain is built from TRBV7-9 and TRBJ2-7; no clear D. Germline CDR1 is SEHNR and CDR2 is FQNEAQ (reference sequence). The CDR3 length is 14 residues. Deletions cut 5 bases from V and 2 bases from J, with 13 bases between. The DNA of the CDR3 is TGTGCCAGCAGCCATGCGGCGGCTCCCTACGAGCAGTACTTC. This sequence encodes CASSHAAAPYEQYF. The full variable domain, its missing parts supplied by reference TRBV7-9 and TRBJ2-7, is DTGVSQNPRHKITKRGQNVTFRCDPISEHNRLYWYRQTLGQGPEFLTYFQNEAQLEKSRLLSDRFSAERPKGSFSTLEIQRTEQGDSAMYLCASSHAAAPYEQYFGPGTRLTVT.

This chain connects TRBV30 to TRBJ1-5, with TRBD1 matching 10 bases. CDR1 GTSNPN and CDR2 SVGIG come from the germline V gene (reference sequence). This CDR3 contains 18 residues. The trim removed 2 bases at V and 6 bases at J, leaving 16 bases unmatched. The CDR3 nucleotides read TGTGCCTGGAGTACCGGGACAGGGGTAACGCGATCCGGTCAGCCCCAGCATTTT. It is translated as CAWSTGTGVTRSGQPQHF.

The chain carries TRBV19 and TRBJ2-2; 9 nucleotides line up with TRBD1. CDR1 and CDR2 from the germline V gene are LNHDA and SQIVND (reference sequence). V lost 7 bases and J lost 6; bases outside the gene matches: 9. The CDR3 has 15 residues. DNA for the CDR3: TGTGCCAGTAAAGATCCGGGACAGGGTCCCGGGGAGCTGTTTTTT. This gives the protein CASKDPGQGPGELFF.

The rearrangement joins TRBV5-1 to TRBJ1-4, with D perhaps TRBD1 (6 bases). The CDR3 runs 13 residues. CDR1 and CDR2 from the germline V gene are SGHRS and YFSETQ. V lost 7 bases to trimming and J lost 5 bases, with 12 bases between them. The CDR3 region is CASADSVNEKLFF. The CDR3 DNA is TGCGCCAGCGCGGACAGCGTGAATGAAAAACTGTTTTTT.

The rearrangement uses TRBV6-2 or TRBV6-3 and TRBJ2-1, with no clear D. The CDR3 runs 15 residues. The V and J ends lost 2 bases and 4 bases respectively, with 12 bases between them. CDR1 is MNHEY, CDR2 SVGEGT, per germline. CDR3 region: CASSYPRYLYNEQFF. The CDR3 bases are TGTGCCAGCAGTTACCCGCGTTACCTGTACAATGAGCAGTTCTTC.

This clone was picked up one time. The chain is built from TRBV6-2 or TRBV6-3 and TRBJ2-3; 12 bases match TRBD2. Germline V gene data show CDR1 as MNHEY and CDR2 as SVGEGT. V shed 2 bases and J 6 bases; nucleotides not matched to a gene: 9. This CDR3 has 17 residues. DNA for the CDR3: TGTGCCAGCAGTTACCCTCCACTAGCGGGAGGCATCGATACGCAGTATTTT. Translating gives CASSYPPLAGGIDTQYF.

V usage is TRBV19 and J usage is TRBJ1-5; possibly TRBD1 for D (6 bases). The CDR3 covers 17 residues. The V and J ends lost 0 bases and 3 bases respectively, with 15 bases between them. Germline assignment: CDR1 LNHDA and CDR2 SQIVND (reference sequence). CDR3 nucleotides: TGTGCCAGTAGTATAGACATGTGGGGGCGCTACAATCAGCCCCAGCATTTT. Encoded protein: CASSIDMWGRYNQPQHF. Supplemented by reference TRBV19 and TRBJ1-5, the full variable domain reads DGGITQSPKYLFRKEGQNVTLSCEQNLNHDAMYWYRQDPGQGLRLIYYSQIVNDFQKGDIAEGYSVSREKKESFPLTVTSAQKNPTAFYLCASSIDMWGRYNQPQHFGDGTRLSIL.

CDR3 DNA sequence: TGTGCCAGCAGTCCCGGGACAGCCGATCCGTACTTC. Translation gives CASSPGTADPYF. The V gene is TRBV12-3 or TRBV12-4, the J gene TRBJ2-7, with 7 bases identical to TRBD1. The CDR3 consists of 12 residues. J lost 12 bases, V lost 5 bases, and 10 bases had no gene match.

This clone came up a few times. The gene calls are TRBV30 and TRBJ1-3, with 8 nucleotides matching TRBD1. Germline loops: CDR1 GTSNPN, CDR2 SVGIG (reference sequence). After removal of 1 base from V and 4 bases from J, the junction contained 6 bases not matched to a gene. The CDR3 sequence is 15 residues long. The DNA of the CDR3 is TGTGCCTGGAGTGCGAAGGACAGGGAAGGAAACACCATATATTTT. It is translated as CAWSAKDREGNTIYF. The full variable domain, in which reference TRBV30 and TRBJ1-3 provide the parts outside the CDR3, is SQTIHQWPATLVQPVGSPLSLECTVEGTSNPNLYWYRQAAGRGLQLLFYSVGIGQISSEVPQNLSASRPQDRQFILSSKKLLLSDSGFYLCAWSAKDREGNTIYFGEGSWLTVV.

The chain combines TRBV4-3 with TRBJ1-1, with D tentatively TRBD1 (6 bases). The CDR3 runs 14 residues. Trimming removed 0 bases at V and 5 bases at J, with 10 bases between. CDR1 and CDR2 from the germline V gene are LGHNA and YSLEER. The CDR3 DNA reads as TGCGCCAGCAGCCAAGAAGGGGGAAGGACTGAAGCTTTCTTT. Translating gives CASSQEGGRTEAFF.

The rearrangement uses TRBV27 and TRBJ2-1, with 7 bases matching TRBD2. V dropped 2 bases and J dropped 7; count of bases not matched to a gene: 2. This CDR3 is built from 13 residues. Germline loops: CDR1 MNHEY, CDR2 SMNVEV (reference sequence). CDR3 region: CASSLRRGNEQFF. CDR3 coding DNA: TGTGCCAGCAGTTTACGGCGGGGGAATGAGCAGTTCTTC.

CDR3 DNA: TGTGCCAGCAGTTTAGGCCAGGGTGGGGAAACTTTCTTT. Translation: CASSLGQGGETFF. The chain employs TRBV28 and TRBJ1-1; a weak D match, TRBD1 (5 bases). The V gene lost 2 bases and the J gene lost 12 bases, with 16 bases spanning the gap. CDR1 and CDR2 from the germline V gene are MDHEN and SYDVKM. The CDR3 loop spans 13 amino acids.

This chain connects TRBV2 to TRBJ2-5, with D perhaps TRBD2 (6 bases). Germline values: CDR1 SNHLY, CDR2 FYNNEI. The V end lost 8 bases, the J end lost 2 bases, and 15 bases lay between the germline ends. This CDR3 is 14 amino acids long. The CDR3 spells CASELGTVQETQYF. The DNA for the CDR3 is TGTGCCAGCGAACTCGGGACTGTTCAAGAGACCCAGTACTTC.

This sequence joins TRBV11-2 and TRBJ1-4; 9 bases agree with TRBD1. The germline CDR1 and CDR2 sequences are SGHAT and FQNNGV. The CDR3 runs 15 residues. V was clipped by 4 bases and J by 6 bases; unmatched bases: 6. The CDR3 sequence: CASSSERTGDEKLFF. CDR3 in DNA: TGTGCCAGCAGCTCAGAGCGGACAGGGGATGAAAAACTGTTTTTT.

The chain is built from TRBV7-6 and TRBJ1-3, with 7 nucleotides matching TRBD1. V lost 6 bases, J lost 0 bases, and 5 bases stayed unmatched. The CDR3 totals 15 residues. Germline V gene data show CDR1 as SGHVS and CDR2 as FNYEAQ. The CDR3 bases are TGTGCCAGCAGTCCAACAGGGGACTCTGGAAACACCATATATTTT. Translating it yields CASSPTGDSGNTIYF.

The rearrangement joins TRBV25-1 to TRBJ2-3, with unresolved D. The CDR3 sequence is 13 residues long. V gave up 6 bases and J gave up 1 base, with 8 bases separating them. Germline CDR1 reads MGHDK; CDR2 reads SYGVNS. The CDR3 DNA reads TGTGCCAGCAGCCGGAGCGGCACAGATACGCAGTATTTT. This gives the protein CASSRSGTDTQYF.

This clone was detected a few times. The gene calls are TRBV28 and TRBJ1-2; 7 bases are shared with TRBD1. Unmatched junction bases numbered 6, after V lost 4 bases and J lost 4 bases. The germline CDR1 and CDR2 sequences are MDHEN and SYDVKM. The CDR3 extends over 14 amino acids. The CDR3 here is CASSSPGQTYGYTF. The CDR3 DNA is TGTGCCAGCAGTTCCCCGGGACAGACCTATGGCTACACCTTC.

The chain has TRBV19 and TRBJ2-5; 10 bases line up with TRBD2. V shed 5 bases and J 2 bases; nucleotides not matched to a gene: 5. Germline loops: CDR1 LNHDA, CDR2 SQIVND (reference sequence). The CDR3 spans 15 residues. The CDR3 is CASSLGLAAQETQYF. The CDR3 bases are TGTGCCAGTAGTTTAGGACTAGCGGCACAAGAGACCCAGTACTTC.

V gene TRBV27 combines with J gene TRBJ2-7, with 13 bases that match TRBD2. Germline V gives CDR1 MNHEY, CDR2 SMNVEV (reference sequence). There are 14 residues in the CDR3. V trimming: 6 bases; J trimming: 6 bases; junction bases outside the gene matches: 5. The CDR3 spells CASSQGLAGSEQYF. CDR3 in DNA: TGTGCCAGCAGCCAGGGACTAGCGGGATCCGAGCAGTACTTC.

The rearrangement uses TRBV3-1 (or the pseudogene TRBV3-2) and TRBJ1-5, with 7 bases lining up with TRBD1. Trimming took 4 bases from V and 0 from J; bases not matched to a gene: 12. Germline assignment: CDR1 LGHDT and CDR2 YNNKEL (reference sequence). The CDR3 length is 18 residues. The CDR3 reads CASSPNPGGFNSNQPQHF. The CDR3 DNA is TGTGCCAGCAGCCCAAATCCAGGGGGGTTCAATAGCAATCAGCCCCAGCATTTT.